Listed below are T cell receptor beta chains from one sample, sequenced in a study of vaccination effects on CD4 cells after COVID-19. The method was immunoSEQ multiplex PCR; TCRdb's version includes in-frame clones alone and lacks a portion of them. This sample has tens of thousands of clones, with under 85% found just once. These receptors lack a known antigen. Sequencing used CD4+ T cells from PBMCs cultured with HCoV-OC43 spike peptides, obtained after COVID-19 vaccination. These receptors originate from a human donor who received a COVID-19 vaccine. The CDR3 runs from the conserved cysteine through the conserved F or W. The D gene is left open where the match is weak. Not every row has a clone size; where given, it reads once, few, many or a size class.

CDR3,DNA,D,J,size,V
CASSIIGSSGGTDTQYF,TGTGCCAGTAGTATAATTGGGTCTAGCGGGGGCACAGATACGCAGTATTTT,TRBD2,TRBJ2-3,NA,TRBV19
CASSLGATGPFNYGYTF,TGCGCCAGCAGCTTGGGCGCGACAGGGCCTTTTAACTATGGCTACACCTTC,TRBD1,TRBJ1-2,NA,TRBV5-1
CASSFLGQGLNTEAFF,TGCGCCAGCAGCTTCCTAGGACAGGGCCTGAACACTGAAGCTTTCTTT,TRBD1,TRBJ1-1,NA,TRBV5-1
CASRPLAGQHNEQFF,TGTGCCAGCAGGCCGCTAGCGGGGCAACACAATGAGCAGTTCTTC,TRBD2,TRBJ2-1,NA,TRBV27
CASSFYRSTEAFF,TGTGCCAGCAGTTTTTACCGGTCCACTGAAGCTTTCTTT,NA,TRBJ1-1,NA,TRBV12-3/TRBV12-4
CASSPARAAGELFF,TGTGCCAGCAGCCCCGCGAGGGCGGCCGGGGAGCTGTTTTTT,NA,TRBJ2-2,NA,TRBV5-6
CASRDDRGQAFF,TGTGCCAGCAGGGACGACAGGGGGCAAGCTTTCTTT,TRBD1,TRBJ1-1,NA,TRBV6-6
CASSLAPGRQETQYF,TGCGCCAGCAGCTTGGCCCCGGGACGCCAAGAGACCCAGTACTTC,NA,TRBJ2-5,once,TRBV5-1
CASSRTWSADTQYF,TGTGCCAGCAGTCGAACCTGGTCGGCAGATACGCAGTATTTT,NA,TRBJ2-3,NA,TRBV7-2
CASSPVGFTEAFF,TGTGCCAGCAGCCCGGTAGGGTTTACTGAAGCTTTCTTT,NA,TRBJ1-1,NA,TRBV5-4
CASSILRDRGDNEQFF,TGTGCCAGTAGTATACTACGCGACAGGGGTGACAATGAGCAGTTCTTC,TRBD1,TRBJ2-1,NA,TRBV19
CASAGKLGSNQPQHF,TGTGCCAGCGCAGGGAAGCTCGGGAGCAATCAGCCCCAGCATTTT,NA,TRBJ1-5,few,TRBV6-5
CASSVSPGWDIQYF,TGTGCCAGCAGTGTCAGCCCGGGCTGGGACATTCAGTACTTC,NA,TRBJ2-4,NA,TRBV2
CASSVGGTARTEAFF,TGTGCCAGCAGCGTAGGTGGGACGGCGAGAACTGAAGCTTTCTTT,NA,TRBJ1-1,NA,TRBV9
CASSDNSKGGYGYTF,TGTGCCAGCAGTGACAACAGCAAAGGGGGCTATGGCTACACCTTC,NA,TRBJ1-2,few,TRBV6-1
CASGLGLAGGLFNEQFF,TGTGCTAGTGGTTTGGGACTAGCGGGGGGGCTGTTCAATGAGCAGTTCTTC,TRBD2,TRBJ2-1,NA,TRBV12-5
CSVGNTEAFF,TGCAGCGTCGGGAACACTGAAGCTTTCTTT,NA,TRBJ1-1,NA,TRBV29-1
CASSPRGETQYF,TGTGCCAGCTCACCCAGGGGGGAGACCCAGTACTTC,TRBD1,TRBJ2-5,NA,TRBV18
CASSFGYLQPQHF,TGTGCCAGCAGTTTTGGGTATTTGCAGCCCCAGCATTTT,NA,TRBJ1-5,few,TRBV27
CASSLSQVVGTQYF,TGTGCCAGCAGCTTAAGCCAGGTCGTGGGGACCCAGTACTTC,NA,TRBJ2-5,NA,TRBV11-2
CASSLGHVNEKLFF,TGTGCCAGCAGTTTAGGACACGTTAATGAAAAACTGTTTTTT,NA,TRBJ1-4,NA,TRBV28
CASSPSDGTSGGRETQYF,TGTGCCAGCAGCCCATCGGACGGGACTAGCGGGGGCCGGGAGACCCAGTACTTC,TRBD2,TRBJ2-5,NA,TRBV7-3
CASSPRGLTGELFF,TGTGCCAGCTCACCGCGGGGCCTCACCGGGGAGCTGTTTTTT,NA,TRBJ2-2,NA,TRBV18
CASSSKVTDTQYF,TGTGCCAGCAGCTCTAAGGTCACAGATACGCAGTATTTT,NA,TRBJ2-3,NA,TRBV7-2
CASSFTGQGEAFF,TGTGCCAGCAGCTTTACAGGGCAAGGTGAAGCTTTCTTT,NA,TRBJ1-1,NA,TRBV7-3